These T cell receptor beta chains were read from a single sample in a study of shared T cell receptors in the human thymus. Assay: immunoSEQ multiplex PCR; the TCRdb copy retains only in-frame clones and omits some. The table shows 700,000 or so clones, with approximately 83% occurring only once. This sample also appeared in a second study, on human thymus T cells.

The sample taken for sequencing was thymocytes. These receptors all come from a girl under three years old with a congenital heart defect. Each CDR3 is given with its conserved first and last residue. A D gene is named only where the DNA matches it firmly. Expanded clones get a size class; other rows say once, few or many, or leave the size out.

d_call: .
j_call: TRBJ1-3
clone_size: .
v_call: TRBV18
cdr3_nt: TGTGCCAGCTCCCCCCGGGTACCCTCTGGAAACACCATATATTTT
cdr3_aa: CASSPRVPSGNTIYF

d_call: .
j_call: TRBJ1-2
clone_size: once
v_call: TRBV4-3
cdr3_nt: TGCGCCAGCAGCCAAGATCCTGGGGGGGGCTCGGAAGGCTACACCTTC
cdr3_aa: CASSQDPGGGSEGYTF

d_call: .
j_call: TRBJ1-2
clone_size: .
v_call: TRBV20-1
cdr3_nt: TGCAGTGTGGGCTTCTATGGCTACACCTTC
cdr3_aa: CSVGFYGYTF

d_call: .
j_call: TRBJ2-7
clone_size: .
v_call: TRBV5-1
cdr3_nt: TGCGCCAGCAGCTTGGAAATGGAGGCGTCCTACGAGCAGTACTTC
cdr3_aa: CASSLEMEASYEQYF

d_call: TRBD1
j_call: TRBJ2-1
clone_size: .
v_call: TRBV6-6
cdr3_nt: TGTGCCAGCAGTTCCGACAGGGAGCCCTACAATGAGCAGTTCTTC
cdr3_aa: CASSSDREPYNEQFF

d_call: TRBD1
j_call: TRBJ1-1
clone_size: .
v_call: TRBV6-4
cdr3_nt: TGTGCCAGCAGTGAGGAGCCGGGACAGGGTTACACTGAAGCTTTCTTT
cdr3_aa: CASSEEPGQGYTEAFF

d_call: .
j_call: TRBJ1-6
clone_size: .
v_call: TRBV18
cdr3_nt: TGTGCCAGCTCTCCCTGCCGCCGGGGAAGGGATTCACCCCTCCACTTT
cdr3_aa: CASSPCRRGRDSPLHF

d_call: .
j_call: TRBJ1-1
clone_size: .
v_call: TRBV29-1
cdr3_nt: TGCAGCGCACTACTATGGAGGACTGAAGCTTTCTTT
cdr3_aa: CSALLWRTEAFF

d_call: TRBD2
j_call: TRBJ2-1
clone_size: .
v_call: TRBV29-1
cdr3_nt: TGCAGCGTGGTTGGGGCTAGCGGGGGGGAATACAATGAGCAGTTCTTC
cdr3_aa: CSVVGASGGEYNEQFF

d_call: TRBD1
j_call: TRBJ1-1
clone_size: .
v_call: TRBV11-2
cdr3_nt: TGTGCCAGCAGTTCCGGACAGGGCGACACTGAAGCTTTCTTT
cdr3_aa: CASSSGQGDTEAFF

d_call: .
j_call: TRBJ2-3
clone_size: .
v_call: TRBV11-2
cdr3_nt: TGTGCCAGCAGCCCGAAGGCGGGGAGATACACAGATACGCAGTATTTT
cdr3_aa: CASSPKAGRYTDTQYF

d_call: TRBD1
j_call: TRBJ1-1
clone_size: few
v_call: TRBV15
cdr3_nt: TGTGCCACCAGCCCTAGACAGGGGTCAGACACTGAAGCTTTCTTT
cdr3_aa: CATSPRQGSDTEAFF

d_call: .
j_call: TRBJ1-2
clone_size: .
v_call: TRBV5-1
cdr3_nt: TGCGCCAGCAGCCCCCATAGGCAGGGGTTAAATGGCTACACCTTC
cdr3_aa: CASSPHRQGLNGYTF

d_call: TRBD1
j_call: TRBJ2-3
clone_size: .
v_call: TRBV9
cdr3_nt: TGTGCCAGCAGCCCACCCGTGGAGGACAGGGCCACAGATACGCAGTATTTT
cdr3_aa: CASSPPVEDRATDTQYF

d_call: .
j_call: TRBJ1-3
clone_size: .
v_call: TRBV7-2
cdr3_nt: TGTGCCAGCAGCTTACGGGTAGCTGGAAACACCATATATTTT
cdr3_aa: CASSLRVAGNTIYF

d_call: TRBD2
j_call: TRBJ2-3
clone_size: .
v_call: TRBV15
cdr3_nt: TGTGCCACCAGCTCACGGGGGGACCCTAGCACAGATACGCAGTATTTT
cdr3_aa: CATSSRGDPSTDTQYF

d_call: .
j_call: TRBJ1-1
clone_size: .
v_call: TRBV5-1
cdr3_nt: TGCGCCAGCAGAGGCGGGTTCACTGAAGCTTTCTTT
cdr3_aa: CASRGGFTEAFF

d_call: TRBD2
j_call: TRBJ2-3
clone_size: .
v_call: TRBV5-4
cdr3_nt: TGTGCCAGCAGCTTTGCGGGGGGCGGGACAGATACGCAGTATTTT
cdr3_aa: CASSFAGGGTDTQYF

d_call: .
j_call: TRBJ1-6
clone_size: .
v_call: TRBV4-2
cdr3_nt: TGTGCCAGCAGGTTGAGGATAAGACGGGGGGCGGATTCACCCCTCCACTTT
cdr3_aa: CASRLRIRRGADSPLHF

d_call: .
j_call: TRBJ2-2
clone_size: .
v_call: TRBV10-2
cdr3_nt: TGCGCCAGCTTGTTAGAGGACAACAACACCGGGGAGCTGTTTTTT
cdr3_aa: CASLLEDNNTGELFF

d_call: .
j_call: TRBJ1-2
clone_size: few
v_call: TRBV10-3
cdr3_nt: TGTGCCATCCTCTTCACCGGGACAAAGGACTATGGCTACACCTTC
cdr3_aa: CAILFTGTKDYGYTF

d_call: TRBD1
j_call: TRBJ1-4
clone_size: .
v_call: TRBV19
cdr3_nt: TGTGCCAGTACCAATCCCACAGGGGGCGTTGAATTTGAAAAACTGTTTTTT
cdr3_aa: CASTNPTGGVEFEKLFF

d_call: TRBD1
j_call: TRBJ2-1
clone_size: few
v_call: TRBV6-1
cdr3_nt: TGTGCCAGCAAGGGGACAGGGCCATACAATGAGCAGTTCTTC
cdr3_aa: CASKGTGPYNEQFF

d_call: TRBD2
j_call: TRBJ2-7
clone_size: .
v_call: TRBV2
cdr3_nt: TGTGCCAGCAGCGACCTGGGACTAGCGGGAAACTTCTACGAGCAGTACTTC
cdr3_aa: CASSDLGLAGNFYEQYF

d_call: TRBD2
j_call: TRBJ2-1
clone_size: .
v_call: TRBV10-3
cdr3_nt: TGTGCCAGTAGCGGGGGGGCCTTGAATGAGCAGTTCTTC
cdr3_aa: CASSGGALNEQFF

d_call: .
j_call: TRBJ2-7
clone_size: .
v_call: TRBV7-8
cdr3_nt: TGTGCCAGCAGCTTAGTGAACAGTTTCTACGAGCAGTACTTC
cdr3_aa: CASSLVNSFYEQYF

d_call: TRBD1
j_call: TRBJ1-6
clone_size: .
v_call: TRBV5-8
cdr3_nt: TGTGCCAGCAGCTCCCGAAACAGGGGTAATTCACCCCTCCACTTT
cdr3_aa: CASSSRNRGNSPLHF

d_call: .
j_call: TRBJ1-1
clone_size: .
v_call: TRBV7-3
cdr3_nt: TGTGCCAGCAGCTTGGGGGGAGGAGGGGACACTGAAGCTTTCTTT
cdr3_aa: CASSLGGGGDTEAFF

d_call: .
j_call: TRBJ1-5
clone_size: .
v_call: TRBV10-3
cdr3_nt: TGTGCCATCAGTCAAAACCCTAACGCTTATCAGCCCCAGCATTTT
cdr3_aa: CAISQNPNAYQPQHF

d_call: .
j_call: TRBJ1-2
clone_size: .
v_call: TRBV28
cdr3_nt: TGTGCCAGCAGTATCTCCCAGGGTACAGGCTACACCTTC
cdr3_aa: CASSISQGTGYTF

d_call: .
j_call: TRBJ2-3
clone_size: .
v_call: TRBV2
cdr3_nt: TGTGCCAGCAGTGAACGCGGGGTTAGCACAGATACGCAGTATTTT
cdr3_aa: CASSERGVSTDTQYF